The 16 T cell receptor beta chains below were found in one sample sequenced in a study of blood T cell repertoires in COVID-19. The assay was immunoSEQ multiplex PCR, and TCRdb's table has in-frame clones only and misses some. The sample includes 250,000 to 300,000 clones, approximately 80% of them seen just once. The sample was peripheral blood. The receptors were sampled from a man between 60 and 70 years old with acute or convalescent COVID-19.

This CDR3 is CASSGPWTSGSSDTQYF. The CDR3 coding sequence is TGTGCCAGCAGCGGCCCATGGACTAGCGGAAGTTCAGATACGCAGTATTTT. J is TRBJ2-3 and V is TRBV9; 10 nucleotides align to TRBD2. J gave up 4 bases and V 3 bases, and 11 bases lay outside the gene matches. The CDR3 is 17 residues long. CDR1 is SGDLS and CDR2 is YYNGEE in the germline V gene. Filled out from reference TRBV9 and TRBJ2-3, the complete variable domain reads DSGVTQTPKHLITATGQRVTLRCSPRSGDLSVYWYQQSLDQGLQFLIQYYNGEERAKGNILERFSAQQFPDLHSELNLSSLELGDSALYFCASSGPWTSGSSDTQYFGPGTRLTVL.

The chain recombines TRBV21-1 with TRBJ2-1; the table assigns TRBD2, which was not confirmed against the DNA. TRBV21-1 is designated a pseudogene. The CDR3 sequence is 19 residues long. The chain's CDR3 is CASTQPGLAGAYSYNEQFF. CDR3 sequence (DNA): TGTGCCAGCACCCAACCTGGACTAGCGGGAGCATACTCCTACAATGAGCAGTTCTTC.

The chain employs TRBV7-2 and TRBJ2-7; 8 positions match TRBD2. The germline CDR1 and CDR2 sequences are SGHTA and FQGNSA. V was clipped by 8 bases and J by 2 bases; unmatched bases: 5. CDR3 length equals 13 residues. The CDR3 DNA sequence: TGTGCCAGCCTTAGCGGGGTCCCCTACGAGCAGTACTTC. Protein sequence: CASLSGVPYEQYF.

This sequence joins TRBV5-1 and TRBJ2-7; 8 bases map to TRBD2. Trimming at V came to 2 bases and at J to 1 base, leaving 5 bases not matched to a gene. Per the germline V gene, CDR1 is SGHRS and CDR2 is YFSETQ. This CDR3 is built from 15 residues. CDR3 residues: CASSFWAGGSYEQYF. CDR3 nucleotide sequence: TGCGCCAGCAGCTTTTGGGCGGGGGGTTCCTACGAGCAGTACTTC.

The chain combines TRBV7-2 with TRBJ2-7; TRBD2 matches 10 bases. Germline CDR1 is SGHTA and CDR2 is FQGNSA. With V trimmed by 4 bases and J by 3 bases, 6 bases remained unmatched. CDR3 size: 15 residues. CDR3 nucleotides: TGTGCCAGCAGCTCGAGACTAGCGGGCCTCTACGAGCAGTACTTC. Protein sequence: CASSSRLAGLYEQYF.

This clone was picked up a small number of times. The CDR3 DNA reads TGTGCCACCAGCGTAGATGACACAGATACGCAGTATTTT. Encoded protein: CATSVDDTDTQYF. The rearrangement uses TRBV15 and TRBJ2-3; D uncertain. V shed 5 bases and J shed 2 bases, with 8 bases lying between them. The CDR3 totals 13 residues. Per germline, CDR1 LNHNV and CDR2 YYDKDF (reference sequence).

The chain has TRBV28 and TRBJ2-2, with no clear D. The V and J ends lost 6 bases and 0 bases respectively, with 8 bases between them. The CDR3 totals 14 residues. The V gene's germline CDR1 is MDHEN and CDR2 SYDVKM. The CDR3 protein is CASSATSNTGELFF. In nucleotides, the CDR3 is TGTGCCAGCAGCGCGACATCGAACACCGGGGAGCTGTTTTTT.

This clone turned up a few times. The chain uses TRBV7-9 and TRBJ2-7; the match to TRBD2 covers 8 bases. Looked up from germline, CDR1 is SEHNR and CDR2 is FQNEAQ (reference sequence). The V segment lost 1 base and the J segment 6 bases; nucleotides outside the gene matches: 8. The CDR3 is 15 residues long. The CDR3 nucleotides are TGTGCCAGCAGCTTAGGGGGGACTAGTTACGTCGAGCAGTACTTC. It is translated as CASSLGGTSYVEQYF.

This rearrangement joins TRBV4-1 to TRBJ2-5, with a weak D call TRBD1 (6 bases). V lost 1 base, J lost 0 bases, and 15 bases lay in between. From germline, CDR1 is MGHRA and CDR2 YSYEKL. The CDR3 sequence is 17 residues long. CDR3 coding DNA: TGCGCCAGCAGCCAAGTCGGGGACACCTCGTACCAAGAGACCCAGTACTTC. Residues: CASSQVGDTSYQETQYF.

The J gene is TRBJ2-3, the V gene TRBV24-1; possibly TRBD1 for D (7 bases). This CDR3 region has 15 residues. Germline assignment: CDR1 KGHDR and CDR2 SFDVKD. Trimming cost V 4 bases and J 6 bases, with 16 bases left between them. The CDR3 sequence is CATSDPGQEGDTQYF. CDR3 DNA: TGTGCCACCAGTGACCCCGGACAGGAGGGGGATACGCAGTATTTT.

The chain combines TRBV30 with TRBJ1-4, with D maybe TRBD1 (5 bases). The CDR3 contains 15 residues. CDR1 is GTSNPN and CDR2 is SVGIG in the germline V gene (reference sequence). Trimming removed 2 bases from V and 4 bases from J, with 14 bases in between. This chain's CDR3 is CAWSPPDTSNEKLFF. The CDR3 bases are TGTGCCTGGAGTCCCCCGGACACGAGTAATGAAAAACTGTTTTTT.

The CDR3 DNA reads TGTGCCAGCAGCTCCGACCCGGACAGGGTCACCGGGGAGCTGTTTTTT. It specifies CASSSDPDRVTGELFF. The rearrangement uses TRBV5-4 and TRBJ2-2; 8 positions match TRBD1. Germline values: CDR1 SGHNT, CDR2 YYREEE (reference sequence). J gave up 4 bases and V 3 bases, and 8 bases lay outside the gene matches. The CDR3 is 16 amino acids.

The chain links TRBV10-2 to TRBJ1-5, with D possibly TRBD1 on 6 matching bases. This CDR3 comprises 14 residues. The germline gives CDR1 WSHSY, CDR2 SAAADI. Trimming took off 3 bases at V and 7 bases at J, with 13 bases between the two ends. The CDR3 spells CASSDTGIVQPQHF. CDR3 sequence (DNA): TGCGCCAGCAGTGACACAGGGATTGTACAGCCCCAGCATTTT.

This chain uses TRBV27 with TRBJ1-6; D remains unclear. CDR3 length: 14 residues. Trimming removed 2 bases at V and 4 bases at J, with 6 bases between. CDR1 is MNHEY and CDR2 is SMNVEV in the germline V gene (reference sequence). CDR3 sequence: CASSLGRYNSPLHF. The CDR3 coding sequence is TGTGCCAGCAGTTTAGGCAGATATAATTCACCCCTCCACTTT.

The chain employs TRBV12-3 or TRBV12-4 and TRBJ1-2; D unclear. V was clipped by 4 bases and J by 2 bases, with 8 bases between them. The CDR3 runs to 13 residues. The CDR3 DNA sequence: TGTGCCAGCAGTTCCTCCGGGAACTATGGCTACACCTTC. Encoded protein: CASSSSGNYGYTF.

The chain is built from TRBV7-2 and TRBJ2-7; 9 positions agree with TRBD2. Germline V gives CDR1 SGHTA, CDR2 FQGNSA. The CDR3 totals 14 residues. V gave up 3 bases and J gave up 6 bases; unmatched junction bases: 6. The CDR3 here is CASSLGTSSREQYF. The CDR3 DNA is TGTGCCAGCAGCTTGGGGACTAGCTCTCGCGAGCAGTACTTC. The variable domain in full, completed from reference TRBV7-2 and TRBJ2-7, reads GAGVSQSPSNKVTEKGKDVELRCDPISGHTALYWYRQSLGQGLEFLIYFQGNSAPDKSGLPSDRFSAERTGGSVSTLTIQRTQQEDSAVYLCASSLGTSSREQYFGPGTRLTVT.